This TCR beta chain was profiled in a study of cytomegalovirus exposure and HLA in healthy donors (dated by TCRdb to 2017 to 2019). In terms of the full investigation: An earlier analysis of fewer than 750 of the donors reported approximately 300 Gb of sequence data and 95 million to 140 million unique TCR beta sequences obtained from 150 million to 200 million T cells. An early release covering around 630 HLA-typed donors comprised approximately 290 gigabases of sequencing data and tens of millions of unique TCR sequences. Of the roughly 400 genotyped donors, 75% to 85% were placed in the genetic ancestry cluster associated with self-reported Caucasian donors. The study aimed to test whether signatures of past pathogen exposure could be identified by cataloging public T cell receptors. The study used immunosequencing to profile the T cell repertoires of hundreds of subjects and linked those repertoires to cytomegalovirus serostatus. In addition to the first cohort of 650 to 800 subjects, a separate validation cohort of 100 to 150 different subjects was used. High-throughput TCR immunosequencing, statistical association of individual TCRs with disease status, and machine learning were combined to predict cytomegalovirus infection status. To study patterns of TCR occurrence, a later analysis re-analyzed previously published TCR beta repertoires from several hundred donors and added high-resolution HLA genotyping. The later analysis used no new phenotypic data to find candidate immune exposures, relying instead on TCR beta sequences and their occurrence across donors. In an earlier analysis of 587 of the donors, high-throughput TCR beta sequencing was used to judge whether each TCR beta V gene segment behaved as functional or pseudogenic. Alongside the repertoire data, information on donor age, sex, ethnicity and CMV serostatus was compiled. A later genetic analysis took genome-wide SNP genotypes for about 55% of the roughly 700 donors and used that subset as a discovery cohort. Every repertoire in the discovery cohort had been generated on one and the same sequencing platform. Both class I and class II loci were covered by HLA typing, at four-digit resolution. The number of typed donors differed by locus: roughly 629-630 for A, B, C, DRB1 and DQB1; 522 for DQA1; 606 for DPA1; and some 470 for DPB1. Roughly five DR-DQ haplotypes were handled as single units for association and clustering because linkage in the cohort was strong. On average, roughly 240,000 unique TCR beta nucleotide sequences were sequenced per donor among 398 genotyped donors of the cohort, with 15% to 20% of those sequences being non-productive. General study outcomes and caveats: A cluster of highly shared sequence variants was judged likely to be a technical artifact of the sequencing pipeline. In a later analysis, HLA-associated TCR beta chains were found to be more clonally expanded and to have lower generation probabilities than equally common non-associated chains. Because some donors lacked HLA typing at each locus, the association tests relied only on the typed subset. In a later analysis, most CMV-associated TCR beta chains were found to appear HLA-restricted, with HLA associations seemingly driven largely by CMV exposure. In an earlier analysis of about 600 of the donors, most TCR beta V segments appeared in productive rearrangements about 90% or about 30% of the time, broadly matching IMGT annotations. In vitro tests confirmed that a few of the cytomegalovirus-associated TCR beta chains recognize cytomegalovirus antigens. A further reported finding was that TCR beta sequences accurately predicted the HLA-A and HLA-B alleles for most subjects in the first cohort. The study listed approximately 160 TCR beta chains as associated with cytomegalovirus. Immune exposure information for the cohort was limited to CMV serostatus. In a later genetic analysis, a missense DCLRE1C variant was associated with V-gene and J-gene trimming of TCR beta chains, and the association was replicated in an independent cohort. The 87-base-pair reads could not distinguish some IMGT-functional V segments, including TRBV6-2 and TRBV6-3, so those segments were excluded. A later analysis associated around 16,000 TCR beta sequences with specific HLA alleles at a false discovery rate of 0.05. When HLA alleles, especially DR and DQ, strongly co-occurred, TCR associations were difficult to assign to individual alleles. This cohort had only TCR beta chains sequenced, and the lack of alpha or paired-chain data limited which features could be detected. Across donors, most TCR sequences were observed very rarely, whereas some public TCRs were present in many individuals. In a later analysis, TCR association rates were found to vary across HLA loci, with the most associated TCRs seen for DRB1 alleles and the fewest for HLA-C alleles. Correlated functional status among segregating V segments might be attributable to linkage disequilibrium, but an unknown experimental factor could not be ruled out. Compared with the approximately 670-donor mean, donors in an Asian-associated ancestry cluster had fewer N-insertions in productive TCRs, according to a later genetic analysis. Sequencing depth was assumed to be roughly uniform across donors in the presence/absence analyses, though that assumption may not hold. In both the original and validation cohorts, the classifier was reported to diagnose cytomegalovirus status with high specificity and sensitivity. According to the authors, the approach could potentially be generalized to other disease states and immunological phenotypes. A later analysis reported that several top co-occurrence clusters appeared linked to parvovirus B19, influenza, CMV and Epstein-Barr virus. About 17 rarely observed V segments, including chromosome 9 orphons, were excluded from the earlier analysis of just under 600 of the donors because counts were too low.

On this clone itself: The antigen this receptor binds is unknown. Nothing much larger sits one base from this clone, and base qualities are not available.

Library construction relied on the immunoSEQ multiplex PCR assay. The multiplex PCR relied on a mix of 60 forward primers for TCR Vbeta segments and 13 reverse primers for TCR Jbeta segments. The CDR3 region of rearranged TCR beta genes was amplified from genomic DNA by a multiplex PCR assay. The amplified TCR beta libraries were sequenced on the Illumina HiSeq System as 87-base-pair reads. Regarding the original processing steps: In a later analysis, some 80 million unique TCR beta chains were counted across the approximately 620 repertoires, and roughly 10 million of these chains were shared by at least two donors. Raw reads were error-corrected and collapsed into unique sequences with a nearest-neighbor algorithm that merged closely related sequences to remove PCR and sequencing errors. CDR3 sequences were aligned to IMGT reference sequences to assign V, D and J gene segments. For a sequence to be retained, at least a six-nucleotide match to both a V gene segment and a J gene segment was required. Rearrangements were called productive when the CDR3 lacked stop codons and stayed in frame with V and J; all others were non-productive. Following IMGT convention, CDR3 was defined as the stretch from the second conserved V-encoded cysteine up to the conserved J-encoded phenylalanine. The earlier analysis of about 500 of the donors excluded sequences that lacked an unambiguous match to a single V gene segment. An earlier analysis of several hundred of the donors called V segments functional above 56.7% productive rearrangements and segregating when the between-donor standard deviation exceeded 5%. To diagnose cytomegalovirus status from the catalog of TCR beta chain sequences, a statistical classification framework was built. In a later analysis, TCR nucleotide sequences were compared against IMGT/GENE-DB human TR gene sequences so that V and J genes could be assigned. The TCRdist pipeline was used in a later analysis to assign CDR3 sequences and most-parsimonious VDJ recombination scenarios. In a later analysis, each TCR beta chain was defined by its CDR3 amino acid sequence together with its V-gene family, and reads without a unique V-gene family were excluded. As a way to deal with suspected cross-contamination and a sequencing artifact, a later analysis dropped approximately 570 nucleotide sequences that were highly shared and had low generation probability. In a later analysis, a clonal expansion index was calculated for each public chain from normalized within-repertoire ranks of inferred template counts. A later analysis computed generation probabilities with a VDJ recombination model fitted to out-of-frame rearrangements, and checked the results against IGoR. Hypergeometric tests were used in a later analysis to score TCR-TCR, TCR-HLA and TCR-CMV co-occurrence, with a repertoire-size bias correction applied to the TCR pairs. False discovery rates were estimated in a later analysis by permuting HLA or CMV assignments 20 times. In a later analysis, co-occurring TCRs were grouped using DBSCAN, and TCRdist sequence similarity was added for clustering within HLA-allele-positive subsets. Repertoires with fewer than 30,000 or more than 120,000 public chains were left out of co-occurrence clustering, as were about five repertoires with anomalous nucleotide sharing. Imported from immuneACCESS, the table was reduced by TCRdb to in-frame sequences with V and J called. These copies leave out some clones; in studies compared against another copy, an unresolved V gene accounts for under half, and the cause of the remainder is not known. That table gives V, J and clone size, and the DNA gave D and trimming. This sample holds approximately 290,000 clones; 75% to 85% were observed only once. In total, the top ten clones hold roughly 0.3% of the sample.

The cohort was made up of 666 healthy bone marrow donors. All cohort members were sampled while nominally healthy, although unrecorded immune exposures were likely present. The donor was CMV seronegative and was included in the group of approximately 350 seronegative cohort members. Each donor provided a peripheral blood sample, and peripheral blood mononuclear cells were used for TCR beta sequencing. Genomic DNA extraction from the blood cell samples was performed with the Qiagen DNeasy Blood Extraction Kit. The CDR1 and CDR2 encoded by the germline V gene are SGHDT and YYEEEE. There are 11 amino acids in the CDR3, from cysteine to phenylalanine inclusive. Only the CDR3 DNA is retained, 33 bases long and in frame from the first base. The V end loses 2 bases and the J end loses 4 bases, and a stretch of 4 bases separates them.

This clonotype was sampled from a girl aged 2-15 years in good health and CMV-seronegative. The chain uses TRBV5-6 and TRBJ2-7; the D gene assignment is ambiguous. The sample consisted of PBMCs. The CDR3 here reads CASSFEYEQYF. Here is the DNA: TGTGCCAGCAGCTTTGAGTACGAGCAGTACTTC.